The clone carrying this T cell receptor beta chain has only one observation. Antigen: not known. Germline V CDR1 and CDR2: SEHNR, FQNEAQ (reference sequence). This CDR3 has 17 residues. Unmatched junction bases numbered 12, after V lost 5 bases and J lost 3 bases. Enrollment shut out patients with autoimmune disease history or systemic immunosuppression. Sequenced by immunoSEQ multiplex PCR; TCRdb stores in-frame clones only, minus some. The table includes tens of thousands of clones, about 91% detected once. The source of the sample is a study of OX40 agonist ivuxolimab in advanced cancers. Overall study: Three patients responded partially, comprising one with hepatocellular carcinoma and two with cutaneous melanoma.

General observations from the study: At 0.1 to 3.0 mg/kg and by week 6, CD4+ and CD8+ T cells in the blood had expanded clonally. It was not determined which antigens were specifically recognized by the peripheral T cells that had undergone clonal expansion.

The source material was CD4+ or CD8+ T cells sorted from blood, sampled in a trial of the OX40 agonist ivuxolimab. The chain combines TRBV7-9 with TRBJ2-1; 8 bases align to TRBD1. The TCR sequence derives from an adult with an advanced solid tumor such as melanoma, head and neck, liver or kidney cancer. The CDR3 nucleotides are TGTGCCAGCAGCCCACCAATTGACAGGGGTTACTACAATGAGCAGTTCTTC. Protein sequence: CASSPPIDRGYYNEQFF.